This is a list of T cell receptor beta chains from one sample in a study of blood T cell repertoires in COVID-19. Profiling relied on immunoSEQ multiplex PCR, and the TCRdb table lists in-frame clones only, not all of them. The sample includes about 180,000 clones, 84% seen only once; the top ten take 13% to 15%. Sequences were obtained from peripheral blood. The receptors come from a young man with active or convalescent COVID-19. The CDR3 runs from the conserved cysteine through the conserved F or W. A D gene is named only where the DNA matches it firmly. Clone size is stated in some rows and not others, as once, few, many or a class when expanded.

v_call,d_call,j_call,clone_size,cdr3_nt,cdr3_aa
TRBV7-3,TRBD1,TRBJ2-1,once,TGTGCCAGCAGCTTAGGGACAGGTTCCCTTCGCTCCTACAATGAGCAGTTCTTC,CASSLGTGSLRSYNEQFF
TRBV6-2/TRBV6-3,.,TRBJ1-2,.,TGTGCCAGCAGCCCTAGGGAGGCCTACTACTGGAACACCTTC,CASSPREAYYWNTF
TRBV28,.,TRBJ1-2,once,TGTGCCAGCGAAAGGGGCAGGGGTTACTATGGCTACACCTTC,CASERGRGYYGYTF
TRBV2,TRBD1,TRBJ1-2,few,TGTGCCAGCAGTGGACAGGGGTTGGGAGGCTACACCTTC,CASSGQGLGGYTF
TRBV6-5,.,TRBJ1-5,.,TGTGCCAGCAGTTACTCCTTCGACATCAAGAGCCAGCCCCAGCATTTT,CASSYSFDIKSQPQHF
TRBV11-3,.,TRBJ2-2,.,TGTGCCAGCAGCCGGGGTACCGGGGAGCTGTTTTTT,CASSRGTGELFF
TRBV7-9,.,TRBJ2-7,.,TGTGCCAGCAGCTTAGGGGCAGGGCCCGACGACGAGCAGTACTTC,CASSLGAGPDDEQYF
TRBV5-1,TRBD2,TRBJ2-3,.,TGCGCCAGCAAGACTAGCGGATTCACAGATACGCAGTATTTT,CASKTSGFTDTQYF
TRBV28,.,TRBJ1-5,.,TGTGCCATCAGCGGGGGGGTTGGAGCCGTTAGCAATCAGCCCCAGCATTTT,CAISGGVGAVSNQPQHF
TRBV11-2,TRBD1,TRBJ1-1,.,TGTGCCAGCAGCCCAAAATTCGGACAGGGGTATGGCACTGAAGCTTTCTTT,CASSPKFGQGYGTEAFF
TRBV3-1/TRBV3-2,.,TRBJ1-3,.,TGTGCCAGCAGCCAAGCGACAGGCAGAAACACCATATATTTT,CASSQATGRNTIYF
TRBV7-9,TRBD1,TRBJ2-7,.,TGTGCCAGCAACGGACAGGAGGACCCCGACTACGAGCAGTACTTC,CASNGQEDPDYEQYF
TRBV5-1,.,TRBJ1-2,.,TGCGCCAGCAGCTTGTCAGAAACTAACTATGGCTACACCTTC,CASSLSETNYGYTF
TRBV11-2,.,TRBJ2-3,.,TGTGCCAGCAGCTTAACAGGGAATACGCAGTATTTT,CASSLTGNTQYF
TRBV7-2,.,TRBJ1-3,.,TGTGCCAGCAGCTTAGGGCTGGGAAACACCATATATTTT,CASSLGLGNTIYF
TRBV5-1,TRBD1,TRBJ2-5,.,TGCGCCAGCAGCTCTACAGGGGGCAGGGAGACCCAGTACTTC,CASSSTGGRETQYF
TRBV30,.,TRBJ2-7,.,TGTGCCTGGAGTGCCACTTTATCAGAGCAGTACTTC,CAWSATLSEQYF
TRBV2,.,TRBJ2-6,.,TGTGCCAGCAGTGAAGCCCGCGTTACTGGGGCCAACGTCCTGACTTTC,CASSEARVTGANVLTF
TRBV5-6,TRBD1,TRBJ1-2,.,TGTGCCAGCAGCTGGGACAGGCTAGACTATGGCTACACCTTC,CASSWDRLDYGYTF
TRBV4-3,.,TRBJ2-7,.,TGCGCCAGCAGTTCCGGGTTCCATTCCTACGAGCAGTACTTC,CASSSGFHSYEQYF
TRBV5-1,.,TRBJ1-1,few,TGCGCCAGCAGCTCCCGGGAGGGGATGGACACTGAAGCTTTCTTT,CASSSREGMDTEAFF
TRBV11-2,.,TRBJ2-7,.,TGTGCCAGCAGCTTAGATCCAGGCCTACCCTACGAGCAGTACTTC,CASSLDPGLPYEQYF
TRBV7-9,.,TRBJ1-1,few,TGTGCCAGCAGCAAAGGAGACGGGGGACGGAGCACTGAAGCTTTCTTT,CASSKGDGGRSTEAFF
TRBV4-1,.,TRBJ1-2,.,TGCGCCAGCAGCCAGGATGGGACTTGGGCCCTAAAAAGGGATGGCTACACCTTC,CASSQDGTWALKRDGYTF
TRBV6-2/TRBV6-3,.,TRBJ1-3,.,TGTGCCAGCAGTTGGTCAGGATCTGGAAACACCATATATTTT,CASSWSGSGNTIYF
TRBV5-8,.,TRBJ2-3,.,TGTGCCAGCAGCTTGCTCTTTAGGGGTGGAGATACGCAGTATTTT,CASSLLFRGGDTQYF
TRBV27,TRBD1,TRBJ1-5,.,TGTGCCAGCAGTCCGTATACAGGGGGCGGCAATCAGCCCCAGCATTTT,CASSPYTGGGNQPQHF
TRBV9,TRBD1,TRBJ1-4,.,TGTGCCAGCAGCCCGCGACAGGGGTCTAATGAAAAACTGTTTTTT,CASSPRQGSNEKLFF
TRBV12-3/TRBV12-4,.,TRBJ2-5,.,TGTGCCAGCAGTTTAAGCAACCAAGAGACCCAGTACTTC,CASSLSNQETQYF
TRBV7-2,TRBD2,TRBJ2-7,once,TGTGCCAGCACACCCCATGGGGAGGGGTCCTACGAGCAGTACTTC,CASTPHGEGSYEQYF
TRBV9,.,TRBJ1-3,.,TGTGCCAGCAGCGCCTCAACAGACGGAAACACCATATATTTT,CASSASTDGNTIYF
TRBV6-2/TRBV6-3,TRBD2,TRBJ2-1,.,TGTGCCAGCAGTGACCTCCGACTAGCGGGAGGGATCCCTGAGCAGTTCTTC,CASSDLRLAGGIPEQFF
TRBV9,TRBD1,TRBJ2-3,.,TGTGCCAGCAGAGAGGGACAGGGGCTCCCAGATACGCAGTATTTT,CASREGQGLPDTQYF
TRBV28,.,TRBJ2-3,.,TGTGCCAGCAGTTCTGGAGATATGGATACGCAGTATTTT,CASSSGDMDTQYF
TRBV19,.,TRBJ1-5,.,TGTGCCAGTCGCCCTCTGGGGCACAATCAGCCCCAGCATTTT,CASRPLGHNQPQHF
TRBV4-3,.,TRBJ1-2,.,TGCGCCAGCAGCCAGTCCGGGAGAGCTAACTATGGCTACACCTTC,CASSQSGRANYGYTF
TRBV5-4,.,TRBJ1-1,.,TGTGCCAGCAGCCCGGGATGGGACGGGGGCACTGAAGCTTTCTTT,CASSPGWDGGTEAFF
TRBV2,.,TRBJ2-7,.,TGTGCCAGCAGTGATAATTTCGAGCAGTACTTC,CASSDNFEQYF
TRBV6-5,.,TRBJ2-7,.,TGTGCCAGCAGCCCCCCGGAGTCCTACGAGCAGTACTTC,CASSPPESYEQYF
TRBV7-6,.,TRBJ2-2,.,TGTGCCAGCAGCCCCCTCCCCGGGAACACCGGGGAGCTGTTTTTT,CASSPLPGNTGELFF
TRBV4-3,TRBD2,TRBJ2-1,.,TGCGCCAGCAGCCAAGAGGTAGCGGGAGGGCCGTACAATGAGCAGTTCTTC,CASSQEVAGGPYNEQFF
TRBV7-8,TRBD1,TRBJ2-7,once,TGTGCCAGCAGCCCTGACAGGGGGCGCTTATACGAGCAGTACTTC,CASSPDRGRLYEQYF
TRBV9,TRBD2,TRBJ2-2,many,TGTGCCAGCAGCGTAGGTGGGGGGGCGAACACCGGGGAGCTGTTTTTT,CASSVGGGANTGELFF
TRBV11-2,TRBD1,TRBJ1-4,.,TGTGCCAGCAGCTTAGTCTCCCACAGGGGGCGAGGTGAAAAACTGTTTTTT,CASSLVSHRGRGEKLFF
TRBV6-5,TRBD2,TRBJ2-1,.,TGTGCCAGCAGTACTAGCGGGGCATCCTACAATGAGCAGTTCTTC,CASSTSGASYNEQFF